This TCR beta chain was captured in a study of neurological immune-mediated disorders. 5'RACE with 10-nucleotide random UMIs generated the cDNA. One entry per CDR3 protein, called by TCRdb with MiXCR from the 5' RACE reads. Of roughly 100,000 distinct CDR3 sequences in the sample, about a tenth were seen once. This clonotype was recorded at least ten times. Its matching antigen is unknown. Germline values: CDR1 SEHNR, CDR2 FQNEAQ (reference sequence). This CDR3 is 16 amino acids long. Between the trimmed V and J ends, which lost 3 bases and 1 base, there was a span of 14 bases. Study results and caveats: HTLV-1-associated myelopathy led in TCR clonal expansion, while multiple sclerosis ranked lowest, below healthy controls.

Time point given: longitudinal time-point 3. Preparation of the unsorted libraries drew on 2 million PBMCs stored at -80 C. The chain couples TRBV7-9 to TRBJ2-3; tentative D call: TRBD2 (6 bases). The origin of this receptor is a female donor with HTLV-1-associated myelopathy (HAM/TSP). The sequencing input was PBMCs. CDR3 sequence (DNA): TGTGCCAGCAGCTTTCTGGGGGGATCACGCACAGATACGCAGTATTTT. Amino acids: CASSFLGGSRTDTQYF.